These 29 T cell receptor beta chains came from one sample sequenced in a study of shared clonotypes between healthy human individuals. Assay: immunoSEQ multiplex PCR; the TCRdb copy retains only in-frame clones and omits some. The repertoire consists of hundreds of thousands of clones, with almost 95% occurring once and the leading ten covering approximately 25%. Naive-designated CD8 cells lacked CD45RO, were positively enriched for CCR7, and omitted terminally differentiated effector memory CD45RA+ cells. Sample: naive CD8+ T cells sorted from blood. The receptors derive from a man aged 25-40 years in good health.

The chain is built from TRBV15 and TRBJ2-7, with no clear D. V lost 5 bases, J lost 3 bases, and 11 bases lay in between. CDR3 size: 13 residues. Germline V gene lookup returns CDR1 LNHNV and CDR2 YYDKDF (reference sequence). CDR3 DNA sequence: TGTGCCACCAGCGGGCCAGAGATCTACGAGCAGTACTTC. As protein: CATSGPEIYEQYF.

This chain uses TRBV4-2 with TRBJ2-1, with 8 nucleotides matching TRBD1. CDR1 is LGHNA and CDR2 is YNFKEQ in the germline V gene. This CDR3 spans 17 amino acids. Trimming removed 0 bases from V and 9 bases from J; junction bases left unmatched: 13. The CDR3, as DNA: TGTGCCAGCAGCCAAGAAGAATCAATGCAGGGGGCGTTTGAGCAGTTCTTC. This codes for CASSQEESMQGAFEQFF.

The V call is TRBV29-1, the J call TRBJ2-7; D may be TRBD1 (6 bases). The CDR3 is 13 amino acids. V was cut by 7 bases and J by 6 bases, with 19 bases left in between. Germline lookup yields CDR1 SQVTM and CDR2 ANQGSEA. The CDR3 coding sequence is TGCAGCGCGGATATACAGGGTTTAGGCGAGCAGTACTTC. Protein: CSADIQGLGEQYF.

The V gene is TRBV19, the J gene TRBJ2-3; D remains unclear. The CDR3 has 13 amino acids. The V end lost 3 bases, the J end lost 4 bases, and 8 bases lay between the germline ends. Germline-derived CDR1 and CDR2 are LNHDA and SQIVND (reference sequence). For the CDR3, the DNA is TGTGCCAGTAGTATCCGGTACCCAGATACGCAGTATTTT. Protein sequence: CASSIRYPDTQYF. The variable domain in full, completed from reference TRBV19 and TRBJ2-3, reads DGGITQSPKYLFRKEGQNVTLSCEQNLNHDAMYWYRQDPGQGLRLIYYSQIVNDFQKGDIAEGYSVSREKKESFPLTVTSAQKNPTAFYLCASSIRYPDTQYFGPGTRLTVL.

In this sample, this clone turned up once. This sequence joins TRBV7-9 and TRBJ2-1; tentatively, D is TRBD1 or TRBD2 (7 bases each). This CDR3 has 14 amino acids. The V gene's germline CDR1 is SEHNR and CDR2 FQNEAQ (reference sequence). Between the trimmed V and J ends, which lost 6 bases and 12 bases, there was a span of 21 bases. CDR3 residues: CASRGGTVVLGQFF. CDR3 DNA sequence: TGTGCCAGCAGGGGAGGGACAGTCGTATTGGGGCAGTTCTTC.

This clone is a singleton in its sample. V usage is TRBV19 and J usage is TRBJ1-5; D is possibly TRBD1 (6 bases). V gave up 7 bases and J gave up 6 bases, with 19 bases separating them. The CDR3 covers 15 residues. The germline V gene has CDR1 LNHDA and CDR2 SQIVND (reference sequence). In DNA form, the CDR3 reads TGTGCCAGTATACGGGACACCCTCAGCGGTCAGCCCCAGCATTTT. This gives the protein CASIRDTLSGQPQHF. Full variable domain (outside the CDR3, taken from reference TRBV19 and TRBJ1-5): DGGITQSPKYLFRKEGQNVTLSCEQNLNHDAMYWYRQDPGQGLRLIYYSQIVNDFQKGDIAEGYSVSREKKESFPLTVTSAQKNPTAFYLCASIRDTLSGQPQHFGDGTRLSIL.

This chain links TRBV27 with TRBJ2-3, with 7 bases aligning to TRBD2. The V segment lost 4 bases and the J segment 12 bases; nucleotides outside the gene matches: 13. Looked up from germline, CDR1 is MNHEY and CDR2 is SMNVEV (reference sequence). This CDR3 is 14 amino acids long. For the CDR3, the DNA is TGTGCCAGCAGTTCGTCTAGCGGCCTCTTGGGACAGTATTTT. It yields the protein CASSSSSGLLGQYF.

This clone was detected once. The genes are TRBV13 and TRBJ2-7; D may be TRBD1 or TRBD2 (5 bases each). V was cut by 0 bases and J by 2 bases, with 20 bases left in between. Germline V gene sequence: CDR1 PRHDT, CDR2 FYEKMQ (reference sequence). The CDR3 runs 18 residues. In DNA, the CDR3 is TGTGCCAGCAGCTTAGGTAGGGACCTCTTAGCCCAAACCTACGAGCAGTACTTC. Protein sequence: CASSLGRDLLAQTYEQYF.

This chain links TRBV21-1 with TRBJ1-5; the table calls TRBD1, which could not be checked here. TRBV21-1 represents a pseudogene. This CDR3 spans 15 amino acids. The CDR3 sequence is CASKSEDRDNQPQHF. For the CDR3, the DNA is TGTGCCAGCAAATCCGAGGACAGGGATAATCAGCCCCAGCATTTT.

The chain carries TRBV5-5 and TRBJ1-1; TRBD1 might be the D (5 bases). Germline CDR1 and CDR2: SGHKS and YYEKEE (reference sequence). The CDR3 contains 12 residues. Deletions cut 0 bases from V and 10 bases from J, with 10 bases between. For the CDR3, the DNA is TGTGCCAGCAGCTTGGATGGGGGTGTAGCTTTCTTT. It is translated as CASSLDGGVAFF.

This chain connects TRBV5-4 to TRBJ1-2; D remains ambiguous. Trimming removed 3 bases from V and 4 bases from J, with 7 bases in between. The CDR3 spans 12 residues. Germline loops: CDR1 SGHNT, CDR2 YYREEE (reference sequence). CDR3 sequence (DNA): TGTGCCAGCAGCTACACGGCCTATGGCTACACCTTC. Its protein is CASSYTAYGYTF.

This chain joins TRBV19 and TRBJ2-1, with TRBD1 matching 9 bases. The germline CDR1 and CDR2 sequences are LNHDA and SQIVND (reference sequence). This CDR3 is 15 amino acids long. The V gene end was trimmed by 4 bases and the J gene end by 4 bases; junction bases not matched to a gene: 5. The CDR3 sequence: CASSTPGQGYNEQFF. CDR3 nucleotide sequence: TGTGCCAGTAGTACACCGGGACAGGGATACAATGAGCAGTTCTTC. Together with reference TRBV19 and TRBJ2-1, the CDR3 gives the full variable domain: DGGITQSPKYLFRKEGQNVTLSCEQNLNHDAMYWYRQDPGQGLRLIYYSQIVNDFQKGDIAEGYSVSREKKESFPLTVTSAQKNPTAFYLCASSTPGQGYNEQFFGPGTRLTVL.

With regard to this clone: In the same sample, other DNA sequences code for this CDR3. The genes are TRBV28 and TRBJ2-1; 9 nucleotides line up with TRBD1. This CDR3 comprises 15 residues. The V segment lost 3 bases and the J segment 3 bases; nucleotides outside the gene matches: 3. CDR1 MDHEN and CDR2 SYDVKM come from the germline V gene. The CDR3 region is CASSLRTGVYNEQFF. The CDR3 DNA reads TGTGCCAGCAGTTTGAGGACAGGGGTCTACAATGAGCAGTTCTTC.

The CDR3 region is CASSLVTEGSRKLFF. The CDR3 DNA reads TGCGCCAGCAGCTTGGTTACGGAGGGATCCCGAAAACTGTTTTTT. The chain joins TRBV5-1 to TRBJ1-4; unclear D gene. Germline CDR1 SGHRS, CDR2 YFSETQ. CDR3 length: 15 amino acids. V lost 0 bases, J lost 10 bases, and 16 bases lay in between.

This chain joins TRBV30 and TRBJ2-3; possibly TRBD2 for D (6 bases). Germline V gene data show CDR1 as GTSNPN and CDR2 as SVGIG (reference sequence). Trimming removed 3 bases at V and 4 bases at J, with 14 bases between. The CDR3 consists of 14 residues. The CDR3 DNA reads as TGTGCCTGGAGAGTAAGGGAGGAGGCAGATACGCAGTATTTT. Translated, it gives CAWRVREEADTQYF.

The V gene is TRBV7-9, the J gene TRBJ1-2; TRBD1 aligns across 7 bases. The ends lost 4 bases at V and 7 bases at J; junction bases unmatched: 12. The CDR3 consists of 15 residues. Germline CDR1 reads SEHNR; CDR2 reads FQNEAQ (reference sequence). The CDR3 sequence: CASSSDVEGAAGYTF. CDR3 DNA: TGTGCCAGCAGCTCGGACGTCGAGGGGGCTGCTGGCTACACCTTC.

The chain joins TRBV7-6 to TRBJ1-1; 7 bases fit TRBD1. CDR3 length: 17 amino acids. The germline V gene has CDR1 SGHVS and CDR2 FNYEAQ. Trimming cost V 5 bases and J 5 bases; bases outside gene matches: 17. The DNA of the CDR3 is TGTGCCAGCAGCGAACTCCCAGGGGGTTCCGAGGGGACTGAAGCTTTCTTT. Residues: CASSELPGGSEGTEAFF.

The J gene is TRBJ2-1, the V gene TRBV11-3; unclear D gene. The V end lost 1 base, the J end lost 5 bases, and 9 bases lay between the germline ends. CDR3 length equals 14 residues. Germline values: CDR1 SGHNT, CDR2 YENEEA. CDR3 in amino acids: CASSLANGDNEQFF. The CDR3 nucleotides read TGTGCCAGCAGCTTAGCGAACGGTGACAATGAGCAGTTCTTC.

About this clone: The sample contains more than one DNA sequence encoding this CDR3. CDR3 DNA: TGTGCCACCAGCAGCCCTTCCTCCTACGAGCAGTACTTC. This sequence encodes CATSSPSSYEQYF. V is TRBV15 and J is TRBJ2-7, with no clear D. Germline CDR1 and CDR2: LNHNV and YYDKDF (reference sequence). V was pared by 3 bases and J by 0 bases, with 6 bases between. CDR3 length: 13 amino acids.

This chain connects TRBV5-4 to TRBJ2-7, with TRBD2 matching over 9 bases. Germline CDR1 and CDR2: SGHNT and YYREEE (reference sequence). The CDR3 sequence is 15 residues long. The J segment lost 2 bases and the V segment lost 1 base, leaving 4 bases of the junction unmatched. As DNA, the CDR3 is TGTGCCAGCAGCTTGAAAGCTAGCGGGACCTACGAGCAGTACTTC. Translated, it gives CASSLKASGTYEQYF.

This clone was recorded a few times. The chain uses TRBV11-2 and TRBJ2-7; a weak D match, TRBD1 (5 bases). The V end was cut by 4 bases, the J end by 4 bases, with 11 bases between. Looked up from germline, CDR1 is SGHAT and CDR2 is FQNNGV. This CDR3 is 13 amino acids long. In nucleotides, the CDR3 is TGTGCCAGCAGCTCGGACATTCTGTACGAGCAGTACTTC. It yields the protein CASSSDILYEQYF.

The chain combines TRBV27 with TRBJ2-2; D may correspond to TRBD1 or TRBD2 (6 bases each). V was trimmed by 5 bases and J by 5 bases, leaving 15 bases between them. Germline V gene sequence: CDR1 MNHEY, CDR2 SMNVEV (reference sequence). The CDR3 loop spans 15 amino acids. The DNA of the CDR3 is TGTGCCAGCAGTGCCGGGGGCGCGTCGACCGGGGAGCTGTTTTTT. It translates to CASSAGGASTGELFF.

The chain couples TRBV2 to TRBJ1-5; D not resolved. This CDR3 is built from 13 residues. CDR1 is SNHLY and CDR2 is FYNNEI in the germline V gene. The V and J ends lost 3 bases and 4 bases respectively, with 7 bases between them. In DNA form, the CDR3 reads TGTGCCAGCAGTGAGGGGTGGAATCAGCCCCAGCATTTT. It yields the protein CASSEGWNQPQHF.

This chain links TRBV7-2 with TRBJ2-7, with 8 bases that match TRBD2. The CDR3 covers 15 residues. J was trimmed by 1 base and V by 3 bases; bases with no gene match: 5. Germline V lookup: CDR1 SGHTA, CDR2 FQGNSA. CDR3 loop: CASSFGLAISYEQYF. The CDR3 region has the DNA TGTGCCAGCAGCTTCGGACTAGCTATATCCTACGAGCAGTACTTC.

As DNA, the CDR3 is TGTGCCAGTAGTCTCCGGTGGGACTCCCCCTACGAGCAGTACTTC. Encoded protein: CASSLRWDSPYEQYF. This sequence joins TRBV19 and TRBJ2-7; D is possibly TRBD2 (6 bases). CDR3 size: 15 residues. Germline assignment: CDR1 LNHDA and CDR2 SQIVND (reference sequence). The germline V and J ends were trimmed by 5 bases and 2 bases, with 16 bases remaining between them.

The rearrangement joins TRBV14 to TRBJ1-1; D gene ambiguous. CDR3 size: 17 residues. Trimming stripped 0 bases from V and 0 bases from J, with 14 bases between. Per the germline V gene, CDR1 is SGHDN and CDR2 is FVKESK. CDR3: CASSQDIGPLMNTEAFF. The CDR3 coding sequence is TGTGCCAGCAGCCAAGACATCGGACCTTTAATGAACACTGAAGCTTTCTTT.

The V and J genes are TRBV27 and TRBJ1-1; 8 bases fit TRBD1. The V gene end was trimmed by 5 bases and the J gene end by 1 base; junction bases not matched to a gene: 6. CDR1 is MNHEY and CDR2 is SMNVEV in the germline V gene (reference sequence). CDR3 length equals 15 residues. This CDR3 reads CASSIRDRPNTEAFF. CDR3 DNA sequence: TGTGCCAGCAGTATTAGGGACAGGCCGAACACTGAAGCTTTCTTT.

The chain recombines TRBV27 with TRBJ2-3; D may match TRBD1 or TRBD2 (5 bases each). Germline CDR1 is MNHEY and CDR2 is SMNVEV (reference sequence). V was clipped by 3 bases and J by 2 bases, with 15 bases between them. This CDR3 region has 16 residues. This CDR3 reads CASSLYPGGPTDTQYF. Written as DNA, the CDR3 is TGTGCCAGCAGTTTGTATCCTGGGGGACCCACAGATACGCAGTATTTT.

For this clone: This CDR3 is also generated by other DNA sequences in the sample. The chain combines TRBV13 with TRBJ2-2; D gene unclear. V was clipped by 0 bases and J by 6 bases, with 8 bases between them. Per germline, CDR1 PRHDT and CDR2 FYEKMQ (reference sequence). The CDR3 consists of 14 residues. This chain's CDR3 is CASSLGRGPGELFF. DNA for the CDR3: TGTGCCAGCAGCTTAGGACGAGGACCCGGGGAGCTGTTTTTT.